The 29 T cell receptor beta chains presented below share a single source sample, sequenced in a study of blood T cell repertoires in COVID-19. TCRdb's copy holds only in-frame clones and misses some; the assay was immunoSEQ multiplex PCR. The sample has 190,000 or so clones, about 87% seen once; the top ten hold less than 3%. The sequencing input was peripheral blood. All receptors come from a man between 40 and 49 years old with active or convalescent COVID-19.

The J gene is TRBJ1-5, the V gene TRBV7-5. TRBV7-5 has pseudogene status. The length of the CDR3 is 15 residues. CDR3 in amino acids: CARSLRTGSSWPQHF. The CDR3 DNA reads TGTGCCAGAAGCCTCCGTACGGGGTCCTCGTGGCCCCAGCATTTT.

The chain carries TRBV7-9 and TRBJ2-1, with 8 positions matching TRBD2. The CDR3 is 17 amino acids. Losses at the gene ends were 5 bases for V and 0 bases for J; bases not matched to a gene: 9. Looked up from germline, CDR1 is SEHNR and CDR2 is FQNEAQ (reference sequence). As DNA, the CDR3 is TGTGCCAGCAGCCCGACGTTAGCGGGAAGCTCCTACAATGAGCAGTTCTTC. This sequence encodes CASSPTLAGSSYNEQFF.

The rearrangement links TRBV6-6 to TRBJ1-1; 10 bases fit TRBD1. This CDR3 has 16 residues. Germline-derived CDR1 and CDR2 are MNHNY and SVGAGI (reference sequence). V gave up 6 bases and J gave up 1 base; unmatched junction bases: 8. The CDR3 loop is CASSGRDRGPNTEAFF. Written as DNA, the CDR3 is TGTGCCAGCAGCGGTCGGGACAGGGGCCCGAACACTGAAGCTTTCTTT.

This chain connects TRBV7-8 to TRBJ2-4; D gene uncertain. This CDR3 is built from 13 residues. In germline, CDR1 is SGHVS, CDR2 FQNEAQ. V lost 1 base to trimming and J lost 5 bases, with 6 bases between them. As DNA, the CDR3 is TGTGCCAGCAGCTTAGGACAACAAAACATTCAGTACTTC. Amino acid sequence: CASSLGQQNIQYF. Filled out from reference TRBV7-8 and TRBJ2-4, the complete variable domain reads GAGVSQSPRYKVAKRGQDVALRCDPISGHVSLFWYQQALGQGPEFLTYFQNEAQLDKSGLPSDRFFAERPEGSVSTLKIQRTQQEDSAVYLCASSLGQQNIQYFGAGTRLSVL.

The rearrangement uses TRBV5-1 and TRBJ1-1; D ambiguous. Germline CDR1 and CDR2: SGHRS and YFSETQ. The length of the CDR3 is 14 residues. With 1 base removed from V and 3 bases from J, the gap between germline ends came to 10 bases. CDR3 sequence reads: CASSLRPGDTEAFF. In nucleotides, the CDR3 is TGCGCCAGCAGCTTGCGCCCGGGTGACACTGAAGCTTTCTTT.

The chain links TRBV18 to TRBJ2-3; 8 positions agree with TRBD1. V trimming: 4 bases; J trimming: 0 bases; junction bases outside the gene matches: 3. The CDR3 contains 15 residues. Germline-derived CDR1 and CDR2 are KGHSH and LQKENI. CDR3 sequence: CASSRQGPSTDTQYF. The CDR3 DNA reads TGTGCCAGCTCACGACAGGGGCCTAGCACAGATACGCAGTATTTT. Looking up the rest from reference TRBV18 and TRBJ2-3 gives the full variable domain: NAGVMQNPRHLVRRRGQEARLRCSPMKGHSHVYWYRQLPEEGLKFMVYLQKENIIDESGMPKERFSAEFPKEGPSILRIQQVVRGDSAAYFCASSRQGPSTDTQYFGPGTRLTVL.

The rearrangement uses TRBV2 and TRBJ1-1; a possible D gene is TRBD1 (5 bases). The CDR3 spans 15 residues. Germline values: CDR1 SNHLY, CDR2 FYNNEI. Deletions cut 5 bases from V and 0 bases from J, with 13 bases between. The CDR3 DNA reads TGTGCCAGCAGTACACCCCAGGGATTGAACACTGAAGCTTTCTTT. Translating it yields CASSTPQGLNTEAFF.

This sequence joins TRBV5-1 and TRBJ2-1, with TRBD1 as a possible D gene (6 bases). Germline CDR1 is SGHRS and CDR2 is YFSETQ. The CDR3 is 16 amino acids. Trimming shortened V by 0 bases and J by 4 bases, and 14 bases separated the two germline ends. Written as DNA, the CDR3 is TGCGCCAGCAGCTTGGTGGGAGAGACAGGTTACAATGAGCAGTTCTTC. It codes for CASSLVGETGYNEQFF.

This clone was picked up one time. The gene calls are TRBV4-1 and TRBJ2-5, with D tentatively TRBD1 (6 bases). This CDR3 is 15 amino acids long. Germline assignment: CDR1 MGHRA and CDR2 YSYEKL. V lost 2 bases to trimming and J lost 4 bases, with 14 bases between them. The CDR3 nucleotides are TGCGCCAGCAGCCAACTTAAGGGGGTTTCAGAGACCCAGTACTTC. Translation: CASSQLKGVSETQYF.

The genes are TRBV12-5 and TRBJ2-3; the match to TRBD1 covers 8 bases. The V segment lost 3 bases and the J segment 1 base; nucleotides outside the gene matches: 6. Germline-derived CDR1 and CDR2 are LGHNT and FRNRAP. The CDR3 has 16 amino acids. The CDR3 bases are TGTGCTAGTGGTTTTACAGGGGGTTGGGGCACAGATACGCAGTATTTT. Amino acids: CASGFTGGWGTDTQYF.

The rearrangement joins TRBV30 to TRBJ2-2; 7 bases map to TRBD1. CDR1 and CDR2 (germline): GTSNPN, SVGIG (reference sequence). The CDR3 spans 13 residues. The V gene end was trimmed by 7 bases and the J gene end by 7 bases; junction bases not matched to a gene: 9. This CDR3 is CASDRVPRGELFF. The CDR3 DNA is TGTGCCTCTGACAGGGTTCCTCGCGGGGAGCTGTTTTTT.

The chain combines TRBV28 with TRBJ2-1; TRBD1 might be the D (6 bases). In germline, CDR1 is MDHEN, CDR2 SYDVKM. This CDR3 has 11 amino acids. Between the trimmed V and J ends, which lost 8 bases and 10 bases, there was a span of 12 bases. The CDR3 sequence is CASAMRGEQFF. In DNA form, the CDR3 reads TGTGCCAGCGCGATGAGGGGGGAGCAGTTCTTC.

This sequence joins TRBV3-1 (or the pseudogene TRBV3-2) and TRBJ2-7, with a weak D call TRBD2 (5 bases). Germline assignment: CDR1 LGHDT and CDR2 YNNKEL (reference sequence). The CDR3 contains 14 residues. Trimming removed 3 bases from V and 3 bases from J, with 12 bases in between. In DNA, the CDR3 is TGTGCCAGCAGCCATACCAGCGGTCTCTACGAGCAGTACTTC. Its translation is CASSHTSGLYEQYF.

The V gene is TRBV13, the J gene TRBJ1-2, with 8 positions matching TRBD1. Germline V lookup: CDR1 PRHDT, CDR2 FYEKMQ (reference sequence). This CDR3 is 13 amino acids long. V shed 5 bases, J shed 3 bases, and the junction held 2 bases outside the gene matches. CDR3 residues: CASSADRDYGYTF. For the CDR3, the DNA is TGTGCCAGCAGCGCGGACAGGGACTATGGCTACACCTTC.

The chain couples TRBV28 to TRBJ1-3, with a weak D call TRBD1 (5 bases). Per germline, CDR1 MDHEN and CDR2 SYDVKM. The CDR3 loop spans 16 amino acids. V was clipped by 5 bases and J by 3 bases, with 17 bases between them. The CDR3 DNA reads TGTGCCAGCAGTGCCCAGCAGGGATTCGGTGGAAACACCATATATTTT. Translation gives CASSAQQGFGGNTIYF.

The chain is built from TRBV18 and TRBJ1-1; D gene uncertain. The CDR3 covers 11 residues. Germline loops: CDR1 KGHSH, CDR2 LQKENI. V was shortened by 9 bases and J by 10 bases, with 15 bases between the two germline ends. CDR3 loop: CASSDSSPAFF. CDR3 bases: TGTGCCAGTTCCGACTCTTCCCCAGCTTTCTTT.

This clone was found once. The rearrangement joins TRBV7-3 to TRBJ2-3, with TRBD2 matching 10 bases. This CDR3 has 16 amino acids. Germline-derived CDR1 and CDR2 are SGHTA and FQGTGA. V gave up 2 bases and J gave up 3 bases; unmatched junction bases: 5. CDR3 nucleotide sequence: TGTGCCAGCAGCTTAGGTAGCGGGGGGACGACAGATACGCAGTATTTT. Amino acids: CASSLGSGGTTDTQYF.

This clone has only a few counts. The rearrangement links TRBV10-3 to TRBJ1-2; 7 bases are a match to TRBD1. Trimming cost V 3 bases and J 2 bases; bases outside gene matches: 6. CDR1 and CDR2 (germline): ENHRY, SYGVKD. The CDR3 contains 15 residues. In DNA form, the CDR3 reads TGTGCCATCAGTGAAAATCCGGGACAGAACTATGGCTACACCTTC. It is translated as CAISENPGQNYGYTF.

The chain joins TRBV19 to TRBJ2-1; 8 bases agree with TRBD2. From germline, CDR1 is LNHDA and CDR2 SQIVND (reference sequence). CDR3 size: 17 residues. Trimming cost V 3 bases and J 7 bases; bases outside gene matches: 14. The CDR3 sequence is CASSIGWGGGPRNEQFF. Written as DNA, the CDR3 is TGTGCCAGTAGTATTGGGTGGGGCGGGGGGCCCCGAAATGAGCAGTTCTTC.

In nucleotides, the CDR3 is TGTGCCAGCAGTGAGCGGGGACGTCCAAACAATGAGCAGTTCTTC. It specifies CASSERGRPNNEQFF. The V call is TRBV28, the J call TRBJ2-1; TRBD2 matches at 7 bases. Unmatched junction bases numbered 9, after V lost 5 bases and J lost 5 bases. The CDR3 loop spans 15 amino acids. CDR1 and CDR2 from the germline V gene are MDHEN and SYDVKM.

The rearrangement uses TRBV5-1 and TRBJ1-1; 8 bases agree with TRBD1. The germline gives CDR1 SGHRS, CDR2 YFSETQ. CDR3 length equals 16 residues. Trimming took 0 bases from V and 2 from J; bases not matched to a gene: 6. This CDR3 is CASSLGGTGDNTEAFF. In nucleotides, the CDR3 is TGCGCCAGCAGCTTGGGTGGGACAGGCGATAACACTGAAGCTTTCTTT.

The gene calls are TRBV2 and TRBJ2-5, with D perhaps TRBD2 (7 bases). Germline V gene lookup returns CDR1 SNHLY and CDR2 FYNNEI. This CDR3 is built from 13 residues. The V gene lost 6 bases and the J gene lost 4 bases, with 12 bases spanning the gap. CDR3 amino acids: CASRVGGRETQYF. In nucleotides, the CDR3 is TGTGCCAGCAGGGTGGGGGGGCGAGAGACCCAGTACTTC.

J is TRBJ1-1 and V is TRBV10-3; D possibly corresponds to TRBD1 (5 bases). This CDR3 spans 17 amino acids. V was shortened by 2 bases and J by 1 base, with 17 bases between the two germline ends. Germline values: CDR1 ENHRY, CDR2 SYGVKD. The CDR3 DNA follows: TGTGCCATCAGTGAGAGGGCCCTGGAGGGGTCGAACACTGAAGCTTTCTTT. The encoded protein is CAISERALEGSNTEAFF.

V and J are TRBV5-1 and TRBJ2-7; D is unresolved. The V gene lost 6 bases and the J gene lost 1 base, with 11 bases spanning the gap. The CDR3 length is 13 residues. Germline loops: CDR1 SGHRS, CDR2 YFSETQ. For the CDR3, the DNA is TGCGCCAGCACTAACAGCCCATCCTACGAGCAGTACTTC. Its translation is CASTNSPSYEQYF. Based on the CDR3 plus reference TRBV5-1 and TRBJ2-7, the full variable domain is KAGVTQTPRYLIKTRGQQVTLSCSPISGHRSVSWYQQTPGQGLQFLFEYFSETQRNKGNFPGRFSGRQFSNSRSEMNVSTLELGDSALYLCASTNSPSYEQYFGPGTRLTVT.

This clone was recorded only once. This chain connects TRBV16 to TRBJ1-4; 12 bases align to TRBD1. The V segment lost 4 bases and the J segment 4 bases; nucleotides outside the gene matches: 4. The CDR3 extends over 16 amino acids. Looked up from germline, CDR1 is KGHSY and CDR2 is FQNENV. CDR3 nucleotides: TGTGCCAGCAGCCCCGGGACAGGGGGCTTTAATGAAAAACTGTTTTTT. It specifies CASSPGTGGFNEKLFF.

This sequence joins TRBV10-1 and TRBJ2-7; maybe TRBD1 (5 bases). V lost 3 bases to trimming and J lost 7 bases, with 13 bases between them. The CDR3 loop spans 13 amino acids. The germline gives CDR1 WNHNN, CDR2 SYGVQD (reference sequence). DNA of the CDR3: TGCGCCAGCAGTGATGTGGGGCCGAAGGAGCAGTACTTC. Protein product: CASSDVGPKEQYF.

The rearrangement uses TRBV6-2 or TRBV6-3 and TRBJ1-5, with 7 bases lining up with TRBD1. The CDR3 runs 14 residues. Trimming removed 6 bases from V and 5 bases from J; junction bases left unmatched: 7. CDR1 MNHEY and CDR2 SVGEGT come from the germline V gene. CDR3 nucleotide sequence: TGTGCCAGCAGCCAGGGGACAGCCTATCAGCCCCAGCATTTT. Translation gives CASSQGTAYQPQHF.

This clone came up once. This chain uses TRBV2 with TRBJ1-5; TRBD1 agrees at 10 bases. Per germline, CDR1 SNHLY and CDR2 FYNNEI. The CDR3 totals 14 residues. V was clipped by 3 bases and J by 6 bases; unmatched bases: 2. In DNA form, the CDR3 reads TGTGCCAGCAGTGATGGGACAGGGGTTCAGCCCCAGCATTTT. It translates to CASSDGTGVQPQHF.

The J gene is TRBJ1-1, the V gene TRBV30; D is uncertain. The CDR3 has 14 amino acids. Germline V gives CDR1 GTSNPN, CDR2 SVGIG (reference sequence). V lost 0 bases, J lost 7 bases, and 15 bases lay in between. The CDR3 is CAWSVNLGSGEAFF. The CDR3 bases are TGTGCCTGGAGTGTTAACCTAGGGAGTGGTGAAGCTTTCTTT. Variable domain in full (rest from reference TRBV30 and TRBJ1-1): SQTIHQWPATLVQPVGSPLSLECTVEGTSNPNLYWYRQAAGRGLQLLFYSVGIGQISSEVPQNLSASRPQDRQFILSSKKLLLSDSGFYLCAWSVNLGSGEAFFGQGTRLTVV.